This T cell receptor (beta chain) was identified in a study of cytomegalovirus exposure and HLA in healthy donors. Background on the study: In an early release, HLA-typed donors contributed some 88 million unique TCR sequences. Study observations and caveats: In a later analysis, TCR beta V- and J-gene trimming was associated with a missense DCLRE1C variant. Immune exposure was documented only through CMV serostatus.

This clone came up a few times. Its antigen remains unidentified. Primers: 60 Vbeta forward and 13 Jbeta reverse. Profiled with immunoSEQ multiplex PCR; TCRdb holds only in-frame clones, not every one. The sample contains roughly 99,000 clones, over 60% of which appear only once. Germline V CDR1 and CDR2: LGHNA, YNFKEQ. The CDR3 covers 23 residues. V was pared by 0 bases and J by 0 bases, with 14 bases of the junction left unmatched. The sequence was obtained from a male donor in good health and CMV-seronegative. The sample consisted of PBMCs. This chain uses TRBV4-2 with TRBJ2-1, with 16 positions matching TRBD2. This chain's CDR3 is CASSQDRLSGTSGRGISYNEQFF. For the CDR3, the DNA is TGTGCCAGCAGCCAAGACAGGCTATCCGGGACTAGCGGGAGGGGGATCTCCTACAATGAGCAGTTCTTC.